This T cell receptor (beta chain) was recorded in a study of tumor and adjacent non-tumor tissue in lung cancer. Study-level information: Around 4.2 million productive TCRbeta reads were obtained per sample on average. Study-wide results and caveats: Top 100 clones took a larger repertoire share in normal lung.

On this clonotype: Antigen specificity is unknown. At one end, the junction sequence differs from germline, possibly due to a read error.

A modified ARM-PCR protocol with three rounds of nested PCR amplified TCRbeta. One entry per CDR3 protein results from TCRdb running MiXCR on the multiplex PCR reads. The sample includes some 80,000 distinct CDR3 sequences, roughly 80% seen only once; the top ten take 51%. The template was RNA from unsorted bulk tissue. This non-tumor lung sample came from over 3 cm beyond the tumor edge. This CDR3 contains 13 residues. CDR1 is SGHNT, CDR2 YENEEA, per germline. The sequence derives from a man in his 60s with non-small cell lung cancer. The J gene is TRBJ2-3, the V gene TRBV11-3, with TRBD1 matching over 8 bases. The specimen was distant non-tumor lung tissue. CDR3 sequence reads: CASGFQGADTHCF. In DNA, the CDR3 is TGTGCCAGCGGCTTTCAGGGGGCAGATACGCACTGTTTT.